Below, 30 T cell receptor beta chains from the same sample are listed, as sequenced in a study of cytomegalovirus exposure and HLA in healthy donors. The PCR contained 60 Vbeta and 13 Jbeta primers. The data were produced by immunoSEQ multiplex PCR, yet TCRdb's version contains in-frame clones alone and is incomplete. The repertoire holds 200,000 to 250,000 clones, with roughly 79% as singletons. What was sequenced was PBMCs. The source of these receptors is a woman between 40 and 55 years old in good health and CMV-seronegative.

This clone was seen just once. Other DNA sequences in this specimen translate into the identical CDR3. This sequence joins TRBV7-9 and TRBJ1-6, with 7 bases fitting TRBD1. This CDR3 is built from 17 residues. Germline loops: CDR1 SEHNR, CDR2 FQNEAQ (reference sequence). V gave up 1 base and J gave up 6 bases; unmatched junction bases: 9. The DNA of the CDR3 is TGTGCCAGCAGCTTAGTAACTCAGGGGGTTTCTAATTCACCCCTCCACTTT. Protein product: CASSLVTQGVSNSPLHF.

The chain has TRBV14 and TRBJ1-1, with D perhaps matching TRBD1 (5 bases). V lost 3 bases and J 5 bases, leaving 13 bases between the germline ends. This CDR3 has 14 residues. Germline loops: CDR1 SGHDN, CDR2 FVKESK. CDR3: CASSHTTGGTEAFF. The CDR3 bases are TGTGCCAGCAGCCACACAACAGGAGGGACTGAAGCTTTCTTT. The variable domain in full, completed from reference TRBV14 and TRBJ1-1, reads EAGVTQFPSHSVIEKGQTVTLRCDPISGHDNLYWYRRVMGKEIKFLLHFVKESKQDESGMPNNRFLAERTGGTYSTLKVQPAELEDSGVYFCASSHTTGGTEAFFGQGTRLTVV.

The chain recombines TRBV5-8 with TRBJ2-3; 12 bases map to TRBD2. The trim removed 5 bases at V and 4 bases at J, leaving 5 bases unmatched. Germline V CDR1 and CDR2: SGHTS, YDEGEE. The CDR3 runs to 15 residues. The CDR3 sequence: CASSILAGGADTQYF. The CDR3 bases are TGTGCCAGCAGTATACTAGCGGGGGGTGCAGATACGCAGTATTTT.

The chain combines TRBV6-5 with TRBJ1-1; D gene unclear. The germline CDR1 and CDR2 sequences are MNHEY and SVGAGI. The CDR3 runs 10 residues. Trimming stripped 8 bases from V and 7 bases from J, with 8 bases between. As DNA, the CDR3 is TGTGCCAGCGGAGACCTTGAAGCTTTCTTT. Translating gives CASGDLEAFF.

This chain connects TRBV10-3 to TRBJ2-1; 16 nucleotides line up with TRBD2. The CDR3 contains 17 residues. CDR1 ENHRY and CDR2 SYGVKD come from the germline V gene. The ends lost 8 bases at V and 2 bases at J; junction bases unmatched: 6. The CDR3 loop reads CAISGTSGGATYNEQFF. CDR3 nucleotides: TGTGCCATCTCCGGGACTAGCGGGGGGGCCACCTACAATGAGCAGTTCTTC.

CDR3 protein: CASSLVATSTNTGELFF. CDR3 nucleotide sequence: TGTGCCAGCAGCTTAGTGGCGACATCTACGAACACCGGGGAGCTGTTTTTT. The V gene is TRBV7-2, the J gene TRBJ2-2; D is unresolved. The V end lost 1 base, the J end lost 0 bases, and 12 bases lay between the germline ends. CDR1 is SGHTA, CDR2 FQGNSA, per germline. The CDR3 is 17 amino acids.

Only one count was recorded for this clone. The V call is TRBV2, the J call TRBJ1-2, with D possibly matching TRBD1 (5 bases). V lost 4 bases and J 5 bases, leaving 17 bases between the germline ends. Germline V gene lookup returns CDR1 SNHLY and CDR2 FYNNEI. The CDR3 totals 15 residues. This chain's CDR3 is CASSGGQGPNYGYTF. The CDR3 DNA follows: TGTGCCAGCAGTGGTGGGCAGGGCCCAAATTATGGCTACACCTTC.

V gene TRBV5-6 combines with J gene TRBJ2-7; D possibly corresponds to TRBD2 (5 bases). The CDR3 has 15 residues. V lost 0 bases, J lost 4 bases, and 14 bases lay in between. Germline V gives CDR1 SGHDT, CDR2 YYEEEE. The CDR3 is CASSLGRAGRYEQYF. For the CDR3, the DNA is TGTGCCAGCAGCTTGGGCCGGGCTGGGAGATACGAGCAGTACTTC.

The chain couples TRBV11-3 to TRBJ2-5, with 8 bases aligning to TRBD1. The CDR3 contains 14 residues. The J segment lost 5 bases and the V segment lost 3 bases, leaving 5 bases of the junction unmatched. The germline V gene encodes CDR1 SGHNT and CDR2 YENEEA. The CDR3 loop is CASSLGTGGETQYF. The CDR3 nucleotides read TGTGCCAGCAGCTTGGGGACAGGTGGGGAGACCCAGTACTTC.

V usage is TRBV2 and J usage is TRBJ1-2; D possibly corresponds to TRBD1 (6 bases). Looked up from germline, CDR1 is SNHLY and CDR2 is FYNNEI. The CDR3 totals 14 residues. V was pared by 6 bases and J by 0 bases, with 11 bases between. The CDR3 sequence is CASSGRDTNYGYTF. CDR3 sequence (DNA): TGTGCCAGCAGCGGTAGGGACACTAACTATGGCTACACCTTC.

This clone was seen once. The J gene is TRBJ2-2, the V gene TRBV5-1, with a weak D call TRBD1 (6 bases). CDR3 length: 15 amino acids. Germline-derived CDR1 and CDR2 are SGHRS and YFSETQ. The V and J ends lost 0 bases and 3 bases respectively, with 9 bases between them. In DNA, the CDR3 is TGCGCCAGCAGCTTGGACAGGGCTTACACCGGGGAGCTGTTTTTT. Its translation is CASSLDRAYTGELFF.

This CDR3 reads CASSLAGPNPLFF. CDR3 in DNA: TGTGCCAGCAGCTTAGCGGGGCCCAATCCGCTGTTTTTT. V usage is TRBV7-8 and J usage is TRBJ1-4, with a tentative D call TRBD1 (5 bases). CDR1 and CDR2 (germline): SGHVS, FQNEAQ. The CDR3 sequence is 13 residues long. Trimming stripped 0 bases from V and 14 bases from J, with 13 bases between.

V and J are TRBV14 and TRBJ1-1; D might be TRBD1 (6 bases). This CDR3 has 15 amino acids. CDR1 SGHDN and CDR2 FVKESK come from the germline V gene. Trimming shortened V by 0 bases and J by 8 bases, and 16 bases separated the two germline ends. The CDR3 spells CASSQEVLWTAEAFF. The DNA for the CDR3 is TGTGCCAGCAGCCAAGAGGTATTATGGACAGCAGAAGCTTTCTTT.

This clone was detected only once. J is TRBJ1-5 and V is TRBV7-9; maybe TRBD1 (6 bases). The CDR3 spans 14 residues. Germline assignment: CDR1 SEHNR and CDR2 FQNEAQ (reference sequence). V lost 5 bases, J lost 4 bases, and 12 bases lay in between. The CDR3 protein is CASSTSGVNQPQHF. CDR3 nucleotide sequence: TGTGCCAGCAGCACATCAGGGGTAAATCAGCCCCAGCATTTT.

The CDR3 sequence is CASGVGTGAEAFF. DNA of the CDR3: TGTGCTAGTGGGGTGGGGACAGGGGCTGAAGCTTTCTTT. V and J are TRBV12-5 and TRBJ1-1; TRBD1 aligns across 10 bases. Germline loops: CDR1 LGHNT, CDR2 FRNRAP. The CDR3 runs to 13 residues. V was clipped by 6 bases and J by 6 bases; unmatched bases: 4.

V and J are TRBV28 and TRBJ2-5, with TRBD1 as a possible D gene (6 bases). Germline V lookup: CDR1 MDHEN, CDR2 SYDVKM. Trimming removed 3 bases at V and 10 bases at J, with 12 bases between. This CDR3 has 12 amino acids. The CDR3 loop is CASSFRDTHQYF. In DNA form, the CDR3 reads TGTGCCAGCAGTTTCCGGGACACCCACCAGTACTTC.

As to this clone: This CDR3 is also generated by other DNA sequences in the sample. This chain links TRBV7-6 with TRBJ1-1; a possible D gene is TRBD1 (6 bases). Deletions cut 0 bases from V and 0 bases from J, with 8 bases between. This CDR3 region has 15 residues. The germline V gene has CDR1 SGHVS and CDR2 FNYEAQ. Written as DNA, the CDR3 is TGTGCCAGCAGCTTAGCCGGACAGCTGAACACTGAAGCTTTCTTT. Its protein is CASSLAGQLNTEAFF.

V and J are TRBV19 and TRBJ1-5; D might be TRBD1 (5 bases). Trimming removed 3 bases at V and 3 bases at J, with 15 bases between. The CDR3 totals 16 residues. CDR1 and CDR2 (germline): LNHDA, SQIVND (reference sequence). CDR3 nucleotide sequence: TGTGCCAGTAGTATGCTGGCGAGCAGGGCCAATCAGCCCCAGCATTTT. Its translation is CASSMLASRANQPQHF. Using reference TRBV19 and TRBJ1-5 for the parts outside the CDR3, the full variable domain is DGGITQSPKYLFRKEGQNVTLSCEQNLNHDAMYWYRQDPGQGLRLIYYSQIVNDFQKGDIAEGYSVSREKKESFPLTVTSAQKNPTAFYLCASSMLASRANQPQHFGDGTRLSIL.

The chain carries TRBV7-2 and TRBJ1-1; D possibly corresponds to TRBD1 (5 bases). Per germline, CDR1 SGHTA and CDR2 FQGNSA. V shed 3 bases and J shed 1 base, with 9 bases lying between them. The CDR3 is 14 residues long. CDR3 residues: CASSFPGKNTEAFF. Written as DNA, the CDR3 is TGTGCCAGCAGCTTTCCAGGGAAGAACACTGAAGCTTTCTTT. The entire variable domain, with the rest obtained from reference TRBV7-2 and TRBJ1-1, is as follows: GAGVSQSPSNKVTEKGKDVELRCDPISGHTALYWYRQSLGQGLEFLIYFQGNSAPDKSGLPSDRFSAERTGGSVSTLTIQRTQQEDSAVYLCASSFPGKNTEAFFGQGTRLTVV.

The CDR3, as DNA: TGTGCCAGCAGTGCGACAGGGGCGCCGGGAGAGCAGTACTTC. Translated: CASSATGAPGEQYF. The V and J genes are TRBV2 and TRBJ2-7; 8 nucleotides align to TRBD1. The CDR3 is 14 amino acids. After removal of 4 bases from V and 7 bases from J, the junction contained 9 bases not matched to a gene. CDR1 is SNHLY and CDR2 is FYNNEI in the germline V gene.

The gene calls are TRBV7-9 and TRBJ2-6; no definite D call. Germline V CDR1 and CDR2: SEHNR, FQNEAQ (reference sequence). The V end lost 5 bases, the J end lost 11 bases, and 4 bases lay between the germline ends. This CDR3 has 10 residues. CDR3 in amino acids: CASSGYVLTF. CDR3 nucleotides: TGTGCCAGCAGCGGCTACGTCCTGACTTTC.

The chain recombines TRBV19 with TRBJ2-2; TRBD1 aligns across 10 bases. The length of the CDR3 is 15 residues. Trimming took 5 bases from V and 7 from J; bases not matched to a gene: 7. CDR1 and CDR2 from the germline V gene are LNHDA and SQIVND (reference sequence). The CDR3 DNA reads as TGTGCCAGTAGTCCCGGTGACAGGGGGCTCGGGGAGCTGTTTTTT. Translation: CASSPGDRGLGELFF.

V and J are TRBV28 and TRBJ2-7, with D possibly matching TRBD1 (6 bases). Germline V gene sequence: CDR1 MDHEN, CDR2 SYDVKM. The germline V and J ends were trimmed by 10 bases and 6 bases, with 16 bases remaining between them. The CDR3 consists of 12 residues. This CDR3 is CATLGDKTEQYF. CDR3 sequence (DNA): TGTGCCACCCTCGGGGACAAGACCGAGCAGTACTTC.

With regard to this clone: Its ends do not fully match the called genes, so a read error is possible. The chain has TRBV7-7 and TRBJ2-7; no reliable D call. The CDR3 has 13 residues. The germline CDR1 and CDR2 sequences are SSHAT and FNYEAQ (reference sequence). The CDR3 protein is CASSSGTFAEQYF. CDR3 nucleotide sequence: TGTGCTAGCAGCTCAGGAACTTTTGCCGAGCAGTACTTC.

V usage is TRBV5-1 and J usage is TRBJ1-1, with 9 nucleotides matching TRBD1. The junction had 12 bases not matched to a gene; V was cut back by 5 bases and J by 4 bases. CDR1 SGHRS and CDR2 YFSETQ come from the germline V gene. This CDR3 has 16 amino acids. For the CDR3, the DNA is TGCGCCAGCAGACTCCGAACGGGGACAGGGACCACTGAAGCTTTCTTT. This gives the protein CASRLRTGTGTTEAFF.

The CDR3 is CASSARGDTEAFF. In DNA, the CDR3 is TGTGCCAGCAGTGCAAGGGGCGACACTGAAGCTTTCTTT. The gene calls are TRBV6-1 and TRBJ1-1; weak D call: TRBD1 (5 bases). This CDR3 region has 13 residues. Deletions cut 4 bases from V and 3 bases from J, with 9 bases between. Germline CDR1 reads MNHNS; CDR2 reads SASEGT.

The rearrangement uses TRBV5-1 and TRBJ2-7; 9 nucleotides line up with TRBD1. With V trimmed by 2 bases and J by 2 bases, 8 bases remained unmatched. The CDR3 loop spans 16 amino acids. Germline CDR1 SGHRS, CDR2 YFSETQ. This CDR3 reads CASSLTGTGTAYEQYF. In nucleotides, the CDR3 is TGCGCCAGCAGCTTAACCGGGACAGGGACCGCCTACGAGCAGTACTTC. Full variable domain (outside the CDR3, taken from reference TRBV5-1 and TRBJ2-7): KAGVTQTPRYLIKTRGQQVTLSCSPISGHRSVSWYQQTPGQGLQFLFEYFSETQRNKGNFPGRFSGRQFSNSRSEMNVSTLELGDSALYLCASSLTGTGTAYEQYFGPGTRLTVT.

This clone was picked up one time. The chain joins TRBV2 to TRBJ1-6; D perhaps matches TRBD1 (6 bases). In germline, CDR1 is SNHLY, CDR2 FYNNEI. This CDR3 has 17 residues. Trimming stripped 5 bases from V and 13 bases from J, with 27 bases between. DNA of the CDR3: TGTGCCAGCAGTCCTAATTACCGCCGGGACACTGAGAATCCCCTCCACTTT. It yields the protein CASSPNYRRDTENPLHF.

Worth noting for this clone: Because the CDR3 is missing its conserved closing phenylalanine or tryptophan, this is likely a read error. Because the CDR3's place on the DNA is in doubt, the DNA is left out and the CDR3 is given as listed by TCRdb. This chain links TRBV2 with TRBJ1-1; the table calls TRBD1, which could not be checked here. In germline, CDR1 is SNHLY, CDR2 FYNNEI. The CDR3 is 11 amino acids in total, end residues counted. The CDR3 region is CASSEAVDIDI.

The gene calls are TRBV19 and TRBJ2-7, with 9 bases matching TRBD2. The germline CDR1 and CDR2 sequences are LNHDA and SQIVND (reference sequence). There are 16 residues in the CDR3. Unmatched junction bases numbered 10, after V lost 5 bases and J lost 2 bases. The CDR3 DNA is TGTGCCAGTAGTCGCATTTGGTCTAGCGGGGCCTACGAGCAGTACTTC. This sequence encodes CASSRIWSSGAYEQYF.